This T cell receptor (beta chain) appears in the sequencing data of a study of blood T cell repertoires in COVID-19. Overall study: Acute and convalescent COVID-19 samples came from the United States, Italy and Spain. Sample material is recorded as cDNA or gDNA derived from T cells, B-cell-depleted T cells, or PBMCs.

In the original analysis: Estimation of nucleated cell counts was performed using reference gene primer amplification. Clones were read by immunoSEQ multiplex PCR, and TCRdb kept only the in-frame ones, dropping some. The DNA was the basis for D and trimming; V, J and clone size are from that table. The sample carries fewer than 300,000 clones, over 75% recorded once. The source of this sequence is a woman aged 30 to 39 with acute or convalescent COVID-19. Material for sequencing was peripheral blood.

DNA of the CDR3: TGTGCCAGTACCCTGATGATACAGGGAAATCAGCCCCAGCATTTT. Its translation is CASTLMIQGNQPQHF. The V and J genes are TRBV19 and TRBJ1-5, with a weak D call TRBD1 (6 bases). V shed 7 bases and J shed 4 bases, with 17 bases lying between them. The CDR3 has 15 amino acids. Germline CDR1 and CDR2: LNHDA and SQIVND (reference sequence).